Each of the 14 T cell receptor beta chains below was sequenced from the same sample in a study of glioma-infiltrating T cells after dendritic cell vaccination. Some clones are missing from TCRdb's copy, which holds only in-frame ones; the method was immunoSEQ multiplex PCR. Counted here are roughly 100,000 clones, around 89% occurring once; the ten biggest clones make up over 2.5%. Time point: after dendritic cell vaccination, including at tumor progression/relapse. The sequencing used blood, collected after dendritic cell vaccination. The source is a human donor with glioblastoma.

This chain connects TRBV9 to TRBJ2-3; 7 nucleotides match TRBD1. This CDR3 is built from 16 residues. Germline values: CDR1 SGDLS, CDR2 YYNGEE. V lost 0 bases, J lost 2 bases, and 6 bases stayed unmatched. The DNA for the CDR3 is TGTGCCAGCAGCGTAGACGAGGGGGCCCTCACAGATACGCAGTATTTT. Translated: CASSVDEGALTDTQYF.

The chain uses TRBV27 and TRBJ2-7, with TRBD1 matching over 10 bases. Per germline, CDR1 MNHEY and CDR2 SMNVEV (reference sequence). This CDR3 region has 16 residues. V gave up 4 bases and J gave up 3 bases; unmatched junction bases: 9. The DNA of the CDR3 is TGTGCCAGCAGTTCCCTGGGACAGGGGCCCCGCTACGAGCAGTACTTC. Translated, it gives CASSSLGQGPRYEQYF.

The rearrangement joins TRBV30 to TRBJ1-2, with D unclear. V shed 4 bases and J shed 8 bases, with 11 bases lying between them. CDR1 is GTSNPN and CDR2 is SVGIG in the germline V gene (reference sequence). CDR3 length: 11 amino acids. The CDR3 region has the DNA TGTGCCTGGAAAGAGGGCGACGGCTACACCTTC. It yields the protein CAWKEGDGYTF.

The V gene is TRBV25-1, the J gene TRBJ1-1; perhaps TRBD1 as D (5 bases). V lost 5 bases, J lost 3 bases, and 7 bases lay in between. The germline V gene encodes CDR1 MGHDK and CDR2 SYGVNS. This CDR3 has 12 residues. The CDR3 region is CASSKGDTEAFF. CDR3 sequence (DNA): TGTGCCAGCAGTAAAGGGGACACTGAAGCTTTCTTT. The full variable domain, its missing parts supplied by reference TRBV25-1 and TRBJ1-1, is EADIYQTPRYLVIGTGKKITLECSQTMGHDKMYWYQQDPGMELHLIHYSYGVNSTEKGDLSSESTVSRIRTEHFPLTLESARPSHTSQYLCASSKGDTEAFFGQGTRLTVV.

V usage is TRBV30 and J usage is TRBJ2-1; D is unclear. Germline CDR1 is GTSNPN and CDR2 is SVGIG (reference sequence). The CDR3 consists of 15 residues. Trimming stripped 0 bases from V and 5 bases from J, with 14 bases between. This chain's CDR3 is CAWSVLRFGHNEQFF. The CDR3, as DNA: TGTGCCTGGAGTGTACTGAGATTTGGGCACAATGAGCAGTTCTTC.

The chain is built from TRBV9 and TRBJ1-1; no clear D gene. V was trimmed by 4 bases and J by 0 bases, leaving 10 bases between them. Germline CDR1 is SGDLS and CDR2 is YYNGEE. The CDR3 covers 14 residues. CDR3 DNA: TGTGCCAGCAGCTTTAGAGAATTGAACACTGAAGCTTTCTTT. Protein product: CASSFRELNTEAFF. Using reference TRBV9 and TRBJ1-1 for the parts outside the CDR3, the full variable domain is DSGVTQTPKHLITATGQRVTLRCSPRSGDLSVYWYQQSLDQGLQFLIQYYNGEERAKGNILERFSAQQFPDLHSELNLSSLELGDSALYFCASSFRELNTEAFFGQGTRLTVV.

The chain couples TRBV5-4 to TRBJ2-2; perhaps TRBD2 as D (7 bases). Trimming removed 9 bases from V and 1 base from J, with 10 bases in between. CDR1 is SGHNT, CDR2 YYREEE, per germline (reference sequence). The CDR3 contains 13 residues. DNA for the CDR3: TGTGCCACCGGGGGGCAGAACACCGGGGAGCTGTTTTTT. Residues: CATGGQNTGELFF.

The chain links TRBV5-1 to TRBJ2-5; 7 bases are shared with TRBD2. The CDR3 is 14 amino acids. Trimming took 4 bases from V and 5 from J; bases not matched to a gene: 8. CDR1 is SGHRS, CDR2 YFSETQ, per germline. The CDR3 loop reads CASSPTGGRETQYF. The CDR3 region has the DNA TGCGCCAGCAGCCCGACGGGGGGTCGGGAGACCCAGTACTTC. The full variable domain, its missing parts supplied by reference TRBV5-1 and TRBJ2-5, is KAGVTQTPRYLIKTRGQQVTLSCSPISGHRSVSWYQQTPGQGLQFLFEYFSETQRNKGNFPGRFSGRQFSNSRSEMNVSTLELGDSALYLCASSPTGGRETQYFGPGTRLLVL.

The J gene is TRBJ2-7, the V gene TRBV4-1, with 10 bases that match TRBD2. V was pared by 0 bases and J by 4 bases, with 6 bases of the junction left unmatched. CDR3 length equals 16 residues. Germline CDR1 reads MGHRA; CDR2 reads YSYEKL. The CDR3 DNA reads TGCGCCAGCAGCCAAGAACCGGGACTAGCGACTTACGAGCAGTACTTC. This gives the protein CASSQEPGLATYEQYF.

The V gene is TRBV5-8, the J gene TRBJ1-5, with 11 bases matching TRBD1. The CDR3 is made up of 13 amino acids. Trimming took 4 bases from V and 7 from J; bases not matched to a gene: 1. Germline lookup yields CDR1 SGHTS and CDR2 YDEGEE. The CDR3 region has the DNA TGTGCCAGCAGCGGGACAGGGGGACAGCCCCAGCATTTT. Residues: CASSGTGGQPQHF.

V is TRBV9 and J is TRBJ2-7; D is possibly TRBD2 (5 bases). With 0 bases removed from V and 2 bases from J, the gap between germline ends came to 12 bases. This CDR3 spans 15 amino acids. CDR1 SGDLS and CDR2 YYNGEE come from the germline V gene. Here the CDR3 DNA reads TGTGCCAGCAGCGTAGGGTGGACTGGGGCCTACGAGCAGTACTTC. Translation gives CASSVGWTGAYEQYF.

The chain joins TRBV18 to TRBJ1-4; no reliable D call. Germline V gene sequence: CDR1 KGHSH, CDR2 LQKENI. Trimming removed 2 bases at V and 11 bases at J, with 9 bases between. CDR3 length: 12 amino acids. CDR3: CASSPDDGKLFF. In nucleotides, the CDR3 is TGTGCCAGCTCACCAGACGACGGGAAACTGTTTTTT.

V and J are TRBV25-1 and TRBJ2-7; D gene ambiguous. This CDR3 spans 14 amino acids. Looked up from germline, CDR1 is MGHDK and CDR2 is SYGVNS. V gave up 5 bases and J gave up 2 bases, with 13 bases separating them. The CDR3 DNA sequence: TGTGCCAGCAGTAGTGACACCGTTCCCTACGAGCAGTACTTC. Translating it yields CASSSDTVPYEQYF.

This chain joins TRBV7-9 and TRBJ1-4, with D possibly being TRBD1 (5 bases). The V end lost 5 bases, the J end lost 0 bases, and 10 bases lay between the germline ends. The germline V gene has CDR1 SEHNR and CDR2 FQNEAQ (reference sequence). The CDR3 runs 15 residues. The CDR3 is CASSRAGSTNEKLFF. CDR3 nucleotides: TGTGCCAGCAGCCGGGCAGGGTCAACTAATGAAAAACTGTTTTTT.